This T cell receptor (beta chain) was sequenced during a study of blood T cell dynamics during melanoma immunotherapy. This clone was detected once. What it binds is unknown. The time point denotes: week 3, after first cycle of checkpoint inhibitor. One draw preceded checkpoint blockade; another followed its first cycle at week 3. Study conclusions and caveats: At W3, later disease-control patients showed bifurcated PBMC repertoire changes, unlike progressors.

Germline CDR1 and CDR2: SGHKS and YYEKEE (reference sequence). Between the trimmed V and J ends, which lost 3 bases and 3 bases, there was a span of 16 bases. This CDR3 has 15 residues. Each bulk PBMC sample had roughly 0.35 ug DNA loaded. The protocol was immunoSEQ multiplex PCR, while the TCRdb copy is restricted to in-frame clones and leaves out a portion. The data contain roughly 30,000 clones, 80% to 85% of them seen just once; the ten biggest clones take up 10%. This material consisted of blood, taken from a patient treated with checkpoint blockade. The sequence was obtained from a human donor with melanoma. V is TRBV5-5 and J is TRBJ2-7; no firm D call. The CDR3: CASSSTTSLGYEQYF. CDR3 nucleotides: TGTGCCAGCAGCTCCACTACCTCATTGGGCTACGAGCAGTACTTC.